The 19 T cell receptor beta chains below were found in one sample sequenced in a study of blood T cell repertoires in COVID-19. TCRdb's table, derived via immunoSEQ multiplex PCR, lists solely in-frame clones and lacks some. The sample holds about 200,000 clones, roughly 90% seen once. Material: peripheral blood. These TCRs come from a man in his sixties with COVID-19, enrolled during active disease.

The chain combines TRBV19 with TRBJ1-2; D unclear. This CDR3 region has 12 residues. V was pared by 5 bases and J by 3 bases, with 7 bases between. Germline CDR1 is LNHDA and CDR2 is SQIVND (reference sequence). CDR3 sequence: CASSRGDYGYTF. The CDR3 DNA sequence: TGTGCCAGTAGTCGCGGAGACTATGGCTACACCTTC. The full variable domain, completed using reference TRBV19 and TRBJ1-2, is DGGITQSPKYLFRKEGQNVTLSCEQNLNHDAMYWYRQDPGQGLRLIYYSQIVNDFQKGDIAEGYSVSREKKESFPLTVTSAQKNPTAFYLCASSRGDYGYTFGSGTRLTVV.

The chain combines TRBV19 with TRBJ1-1; 9 nucleotides line up with TRBD1. The CDR3 runs 14 residues. Germline V gene data show CDR1 as LNHDA and CDR2 as SQIVND (reference sequence). The V and J ends lost 5 bases and 4 bases, in that order; junction bases with no gene match: 5. Written as DNA, the CDR3 is TGTGCCAGTAGTTACAGGGGGCACGGCACTGAAGCTTTCTTT. It specifies CASSYRGHGTEAFF. The full variable domain, in which reference TRBV19 and TRBJ1-1 provide the parts outside the CDR3, is DGGITQSPKYLFRKEGQNVTLSCEQNLNHDAMYWYRQDPGQGLRLIYYSQIVNDFQKGDIAEGYSVSREKKESFPLTVTSAQKNPTAFYLCASSYRGHGTEAFFGQGTRLTVV.

The chain joins TRBV2 to TRBJ2-7, with TRBD2 as a possible D gene (5 bases). In germline, CDR1 is SNHLY, CDR2 FYNNEI. Trimming cost V 3 bases and J 4 bases, with 10 bases left between them. The CDR3 totals 13 residues. CDR3 residues: CASSDERRYEQYF. In DNA form, the CDR3 reads TGTGCCAGCAGTGATGAGCGGAGATACGAGCAGTACTTC.

This clone was recorded only once. The rearrangement uses TRBV5-4 and TRBJ1-1; 8 nucleotides agree with TRBD1. This CDR3 spans 16 amino acids. Germline V lookup: CDR1 SGHNT, CDR2 YYREEE (reference sequence). V lost 0 bases to trimming and J lost 6 bases; unmatched junction nucleotides: 10. The CDR3 region has the DNA TGTGCCAGCAGCTTGGGAAGGGGACAGGTACTATCTGAAGCTTTCTTT. It translates to CASSLGRGQVLSEAFF.

The chain has TRBV5-4 and TRBJ2-7, with 8 bases matching TRBD2. J was trimmed by 3 bases and V by 3 bases; bases with no gene match: 11. Per germline, CDR1 SGHNT and CDR2 YYREEE (reference sequence). The CDR3 has 16 residues. Here the CDR3 reads CASSSPSGSRYYEQYF. CDR3 DNA sequence: TGTGCCAGCAGCTCGCCAAGCGGGAGTAGATACTACGAGCAGTACTTC.

The chain employs TRBV7-2 and TRBJ1-5; unclear D gene. Deletions cut 0 bases from V and 5 bases from J, with 8 bases between. This CDR3 region has 14 residues. Germline V gives CDR1 SGHTA, CDR2 FQGNSA. The CDR3 region is CASSLAEGYQPQHF. DNA of the CDR3: TGTGCCAGCAGCTTAGCGGAGGGCTATCAGCCCCAGCATTTT.

The chain couples TRBV3-1 (or the pseudogene TRBV3-2) to TRBJ1-6; possibly TRBD1 for D (6 bases). Germline CDR1 LGHDT, CDR2 YNNKEL (reference sequence). This CDR3 spans 15 amino acids. The germline V and J ends were trimmed by 2 bases and 10 bases, with 15 bases remaining between them. The CDR3 DNA follows: TGTGCCAGCAGCCAAACGGACAGAGCAAGATCACCCCTCCACTTT. This translates into CASSQTDRARSPLHF.

The genes are TRBV3-1 (or the pseudogene TRBV3-2) and TRBJ1-4; 8 nucleotides match TRBD1. This CDR3 spans 14 amino acids. Germline V gives CDR1 LGHDT, CDR2 YNNKEL (reference sequence). V was clipped by 4 bases and J by 8 bases; unmatched bases: 6. The CDR3 spells CASSPGQGLEKLFF. CDR3 DNA: TGTGCCAGCAGCCCTGGACAGGGCTTAGAAAAACTGTTTTTT.

The chain employs TRBV7-6 and TRBJ2-6; D gene uncertain. Trimming left V 0 bases short and J 1 base short, with 4 bases between. Germline CDR1 is SGHVS and CDR2 is FNYEAQ. This CDR3 is 15 amino acids long. The chain's CDR3 is CASSLAPSGANVLTF. The CDR3 bases are TGTGCCAGCAGCTTAGCCCCGTCTGGGGCCAACGTCCTGACTTTC.

This clone was found a few times. The chain links TRBV5-4 to TRBJ2-5; tentatively, D is TRBD2 (6 bases). CDR1 and CDR2 (germline): SGHNT, YYREEE (reference sequence). Trimming removed 2 bases at V and 2 bases at J, with 10 bases between. There are 14 residues in the CDR3. CDR3 nucleotides: TGTGCCAGCAGCTTAACAAGCGGGCAAGAGACCCAGTACTTC. It encodes CASSLTSGQETQYF.

The chain employs TRBV28 and TRBJ2-2; perhaps TRBD1 as D (6 bases). Germline V gives CDR1 MDHEN, CDR2 SYDVKM. V was clipped by 8 bases and J by 1 base, with 14 bases between them. There are 15 residues in the CDR3. Here the CDR3 reads CASGGGSLNTGELFF. The DNA for the CDR3 is TGTGCCAGCGGGGGCGGGTCCTTGAACACCGGGGAGCTGTTTTTT.

The chain has TRBV29-1 and TRBJ2-2, with TRBD2 matching over 11 bases. Germline CDR1 is SQVTM and CDR2 is ANQGSEA. With 5 bases clipped from V and 1 base from J, the junction kept 15 bases outside the gene matches. This CDR3 contains 19 residues. CDR3 DNA: TGCAGCGTTCGAGGAACTAGCGGGAGTCGTGGGGTGAACACCGGGGAGCTGTTTTTT. This gives the protein CSVRGTSGSRGVNTGELFF.

The chain couples TRBV5-5 to TRBJ2-7, with TRBD1 as a possible D gene (5 bases). The germline V gene has CDR1 SGHKS and CDR2 YYEKEE (reference sequence). The CDR3 totals 13 residues. Trimming took off 7 bases at V and 3 bases at J, with 14 bases between the two ends. The CDR3 nucleotides read TGTGCCAGCGCTTTTCAGGGAAACTACGAGCAGTACTTC. This encodes CASAFQGNYEQYF.

This clone was found once. The rearrangement joins TRBV27 to TRBJ1-1; weak D call: TRBD1 (5 bases). V was pared by 7 bases and J by 4 bases, with 10 bases between. The CDR3 has 12 residues. Germline CDR1 reads MNHEY; CDR2 reads SMNVEV (reference sequence). The CDR3 sequence is CASTEDSTEAFF. The DNA for the CDR3 is TGTGCCAGCACAGAAGACAGCACTGAAGCTTTCTTT.

The CDR3 spells CASSPRGLIYEQYF. CDR3 sequence (DNA): TGTGCCAGCAGTCCCCGGGGTCTGATCTACGAGCAGTACTTC. V usage is TRBV28 and J usage is TRBJ2-7; possible D gene TRBD2, 5 bases. The CDR3 has 14 residues. Germline V gene data show CDR1 as MDHEN and CDR2 as SYDVKM. The ends were cut back, 5 bases at V and 3 bases at J, with 14 bases in the middle.

V and J are TRBV7-3 and TRBJ2-1; D remains ambiguous. Germline CDR1 SGHTA, CDR2 FQGTGA. With 5 bases removed from V and 0 bases from J, the gap between germline ends came to 5 bases. CDR3 length equals 13 residues. The CDR3 nucleotides are TGTGCCAGCAGCCCCGGCTCCTACAATGAGCAGTTCTTC. It is translated as CASSPGSYNEQFF.

J is TRBJ1-4 and V is TRBV30; no clear D gene. The CDR3 has 12 amino acids. The V end lost 4 bases, the J end lost 8 bases, and 11 bases lay between the germline ends. The germline V gene has CDR1 GTSNPN and CDR2 SVGIG (reference sequence). This CDR3 reads CAWNTRVEKLFF. DNA of the CDR3: TGTGCCTGGAACACGCGGGTGGAAAAACTGTTTTTT.

The chain is built from TRBV2 and TRBJ2-2; TRBD1 is a possible D gene (6 bases). CDR1 is SNHLY, CDR2 FYNNEI, per germline. V lost 6 bases and J lost 4, with 12 bases in between. The CDR3 totals 14 residues. In DNA, the CDR3 is TGTGCCAGCAGAAGGGACACTCCCACCGGGGAGCTGTTTTTT. The encoded protein is CASRRDTPTGELFF.

This chain joins TRBV6-2 or TRBV6-3 and TRBJ2-3, with 11 positions matching TRBD1. Germline V lookup: CDR1 MNHEY, CDR2 SVGEGT. V lost 2 bases to trimming and J lost 4 bases; unmatched junction nucleotides: 5. The CDR3 loop spans 16 amino acids. The CDR3: CASSYLGTGGSDTQYF. DNA for the CDR3: TGTGCCAGCAGTTACCTCGGGACAGGGGGTTCAGATACGCAGTATTTT.